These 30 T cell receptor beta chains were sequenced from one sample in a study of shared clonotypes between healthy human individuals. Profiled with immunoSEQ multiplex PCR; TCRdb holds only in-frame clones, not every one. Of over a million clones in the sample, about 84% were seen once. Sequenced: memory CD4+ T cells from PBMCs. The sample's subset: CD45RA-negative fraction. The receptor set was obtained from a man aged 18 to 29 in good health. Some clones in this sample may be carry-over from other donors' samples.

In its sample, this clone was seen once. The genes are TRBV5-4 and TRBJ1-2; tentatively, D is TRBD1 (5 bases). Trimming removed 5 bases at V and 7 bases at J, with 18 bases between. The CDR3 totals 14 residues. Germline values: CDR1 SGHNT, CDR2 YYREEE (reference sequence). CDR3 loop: CASRIWGDPPGYTF. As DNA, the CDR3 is TGTGCCAGCAGAATTTGGGGGGACCCCCCTGGCTACACCTTC.

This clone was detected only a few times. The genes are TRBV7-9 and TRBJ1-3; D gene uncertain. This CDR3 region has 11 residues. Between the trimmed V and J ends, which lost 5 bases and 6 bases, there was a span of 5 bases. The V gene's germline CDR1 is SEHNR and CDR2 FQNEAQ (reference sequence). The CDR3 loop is CASSRSNTIYF. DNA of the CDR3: TGTGCCAGCAGCAGGTCAAACACCATATATTTT. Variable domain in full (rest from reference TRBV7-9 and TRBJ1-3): DTGVSQNPRHKITKRGQNVTFRCDPISEHNRLYWYRQTLGQGPEFLTYFQNEAQLEKSRLLSDRFSAERPKGSFSTLEIQRTEQGDSAMYLCASSRSNTIYFGEGSWLTVV.

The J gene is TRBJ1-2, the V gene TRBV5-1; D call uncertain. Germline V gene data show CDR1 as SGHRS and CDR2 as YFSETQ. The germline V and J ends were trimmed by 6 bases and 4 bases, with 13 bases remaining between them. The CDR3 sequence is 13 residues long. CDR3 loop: CASNREGSYGYTF. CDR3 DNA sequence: TGCGCCAGCAACCGGGAAGGCAGCTATGGCTACACCTTC.

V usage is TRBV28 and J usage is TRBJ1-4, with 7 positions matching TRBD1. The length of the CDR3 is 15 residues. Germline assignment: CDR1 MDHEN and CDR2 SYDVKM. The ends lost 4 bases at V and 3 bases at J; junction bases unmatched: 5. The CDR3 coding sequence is TGTGCCAGCAGTTCACAGGGGCTGGCTAATGAAAAACTGTTTTTT. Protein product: CASSSQGLANEKLFF.

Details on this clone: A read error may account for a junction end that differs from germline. The CDR3 here is CASSSGAGWDF. For the CDR3, the DNA is TGTGCCAGCAGTTCGGGGGCAGGTTGGGACTTC. The chain is built from TRBV28 and TRBJ2-5, with D perhaps being TRBD1 or TRBD2 (6 bases each). This CDR3 has 11 residues. The germline V gene has CDR1 MDHEN and CDR2 SYDVKM.

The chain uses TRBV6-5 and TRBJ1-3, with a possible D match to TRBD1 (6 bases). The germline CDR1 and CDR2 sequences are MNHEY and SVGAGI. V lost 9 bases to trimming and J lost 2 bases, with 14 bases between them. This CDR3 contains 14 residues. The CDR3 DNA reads TGTGCCAGTTCCAAAGGGGGTGCTGGAAACACCATATATTTT. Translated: CASSKGGAGNTIYF.

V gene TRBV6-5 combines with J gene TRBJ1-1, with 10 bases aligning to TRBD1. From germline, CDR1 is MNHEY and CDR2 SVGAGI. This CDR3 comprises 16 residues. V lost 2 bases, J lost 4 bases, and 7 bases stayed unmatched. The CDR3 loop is CASSYSRQGAGTEAFF. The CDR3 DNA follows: TGTGCCAGCAGTTACAGTAGACAGGGGGCGGGCACTGAAGCTTTCTTT.

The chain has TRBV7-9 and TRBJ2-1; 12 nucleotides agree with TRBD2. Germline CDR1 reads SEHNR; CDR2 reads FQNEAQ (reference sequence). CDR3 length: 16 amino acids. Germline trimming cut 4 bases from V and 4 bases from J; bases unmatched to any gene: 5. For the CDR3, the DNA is TGTGCCAGCAGCTCAGGGACTAGCGGGCTATACAATGAGCAGTTCTTC. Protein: CASSSGTSGLYNEQFF.

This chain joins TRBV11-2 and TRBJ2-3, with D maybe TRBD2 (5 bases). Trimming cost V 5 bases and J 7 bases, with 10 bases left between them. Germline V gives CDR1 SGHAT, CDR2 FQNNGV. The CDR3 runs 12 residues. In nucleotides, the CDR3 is TGTGCCAGCAGCCAAGAGGGTTATACGCAGTATTTT. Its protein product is CASSQEGYTQYF. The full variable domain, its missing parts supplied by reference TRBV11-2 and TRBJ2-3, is EAGVAQSPRYKIIEKRQSVAFWCNPISGHATLYWYQQILGQGPKLLIQFQNNGVVDDSQLPKDRFSAERLKGVDSTLKIQPAKLEDSAVYLCASSQEGYTQYFGPGTRLTVL.

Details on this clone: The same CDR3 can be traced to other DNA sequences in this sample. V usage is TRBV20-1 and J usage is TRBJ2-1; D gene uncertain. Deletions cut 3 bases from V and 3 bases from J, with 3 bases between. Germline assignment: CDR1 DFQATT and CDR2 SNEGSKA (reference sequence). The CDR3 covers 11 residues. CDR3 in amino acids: CSASSYNEQFF. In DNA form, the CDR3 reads TGCAGTGCTAGCAGCTACAATGAGCAGTTCTTC.

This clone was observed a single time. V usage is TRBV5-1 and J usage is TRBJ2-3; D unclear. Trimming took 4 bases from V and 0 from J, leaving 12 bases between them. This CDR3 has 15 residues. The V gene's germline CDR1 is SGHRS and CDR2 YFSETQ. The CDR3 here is CASSPELYSTDTQYF. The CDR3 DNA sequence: TGCGCCAGCAGCCCGGAGCTGTATAGCACAGATACGCAGTATTTT.

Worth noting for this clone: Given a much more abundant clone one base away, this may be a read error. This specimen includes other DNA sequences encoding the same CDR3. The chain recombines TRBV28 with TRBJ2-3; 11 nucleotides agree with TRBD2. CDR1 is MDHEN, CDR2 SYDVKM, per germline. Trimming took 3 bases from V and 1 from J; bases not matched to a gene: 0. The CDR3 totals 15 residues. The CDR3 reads CASSLTSGGTDTQYF. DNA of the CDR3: TGTGCCAGCAGTTTGACTAGCGGGGGCACAGATACGCAGTATTTT. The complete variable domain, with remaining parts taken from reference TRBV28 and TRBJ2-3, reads DVKVTQSSRYLVKRTGEKVFLECVQDMDHENMFWYRQDPGLGLRLIYFSYDVKMKEKGDIPEGYSVSREKKERFSLILESASTNQTSMYLCASSLTSGGTDTQYFGPGTRLTVL.

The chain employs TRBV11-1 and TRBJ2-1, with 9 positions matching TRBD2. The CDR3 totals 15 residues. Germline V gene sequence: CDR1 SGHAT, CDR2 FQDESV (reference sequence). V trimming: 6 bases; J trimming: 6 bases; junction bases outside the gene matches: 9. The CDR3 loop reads CASSFSGSRRNEQFF. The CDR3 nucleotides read TGTGCCAGCAGTTTTAGCGGGAGCCGCCGCAATGAGCAGTTCTTC.

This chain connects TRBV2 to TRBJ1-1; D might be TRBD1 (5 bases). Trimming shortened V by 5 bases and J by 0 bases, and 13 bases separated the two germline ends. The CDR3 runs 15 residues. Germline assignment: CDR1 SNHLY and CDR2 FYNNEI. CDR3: CASSYQGFMNTEAFF. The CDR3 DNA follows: TGTGCCAGCAGTTACCAGGGATTCATGAACACTGAAGCTTTCTTT.

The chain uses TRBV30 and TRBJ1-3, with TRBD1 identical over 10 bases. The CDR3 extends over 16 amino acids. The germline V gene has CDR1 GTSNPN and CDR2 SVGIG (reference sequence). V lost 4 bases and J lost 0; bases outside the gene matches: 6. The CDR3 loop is CAWTRTGGDSGNTIYF. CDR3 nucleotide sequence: TGTGCCTGGACTAGGACAGGGGGGGACTCTGGAAACACCATATATTTT.

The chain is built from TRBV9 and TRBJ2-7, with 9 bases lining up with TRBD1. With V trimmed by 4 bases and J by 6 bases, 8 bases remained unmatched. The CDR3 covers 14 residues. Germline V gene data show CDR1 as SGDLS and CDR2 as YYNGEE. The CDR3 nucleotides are TGTGCCAGCAGCTTTCGGACAGGGGAGACCGAGCAGTACTTC. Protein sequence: CASSFRTGETEQYF. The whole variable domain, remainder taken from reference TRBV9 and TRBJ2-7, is DSGVTQTPKHLITATGQRVTLRCSPRSGDLSVYWYQQSLDQGLQFLIQYYNGEERAKGNILERFSAQQFPDLHSELNLSSLELGDSALYFCASSFRTGETEQYFGPGTRLTVT.

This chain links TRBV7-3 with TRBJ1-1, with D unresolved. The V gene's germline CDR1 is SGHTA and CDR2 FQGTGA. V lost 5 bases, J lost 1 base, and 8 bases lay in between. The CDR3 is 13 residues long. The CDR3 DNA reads TGTGCCAGCAGCGGAGCGGAGAACACTGAAGCTTTCTTT. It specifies CASSGAENTEAFF.

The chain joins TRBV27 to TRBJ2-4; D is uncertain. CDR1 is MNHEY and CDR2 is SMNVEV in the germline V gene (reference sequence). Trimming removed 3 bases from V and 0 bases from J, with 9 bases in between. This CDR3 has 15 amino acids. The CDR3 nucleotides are TGTGCCAGCAGTTTTAGCAGTTTAGCCAAAAACATTCAGTACTTC. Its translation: CASSFSSLAKNIQYF.

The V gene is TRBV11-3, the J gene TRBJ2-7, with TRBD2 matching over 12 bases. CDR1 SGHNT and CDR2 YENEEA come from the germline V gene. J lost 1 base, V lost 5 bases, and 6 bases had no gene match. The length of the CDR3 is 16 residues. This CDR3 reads CASSNGLAGRSYEQYF. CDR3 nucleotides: TGTGCCAGCAGCAACGGACTAGCGGGACGATCCTACGAGCAGTACTTC.

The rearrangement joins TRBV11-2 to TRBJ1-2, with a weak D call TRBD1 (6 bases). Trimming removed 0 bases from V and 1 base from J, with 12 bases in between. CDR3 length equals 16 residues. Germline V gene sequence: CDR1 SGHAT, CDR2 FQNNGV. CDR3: CASSLDGTSINYGYTF. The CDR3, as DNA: TGTGCCAGCAGCTTAGATGGGACAAGCATTAACTATGGCTACACCTTC.

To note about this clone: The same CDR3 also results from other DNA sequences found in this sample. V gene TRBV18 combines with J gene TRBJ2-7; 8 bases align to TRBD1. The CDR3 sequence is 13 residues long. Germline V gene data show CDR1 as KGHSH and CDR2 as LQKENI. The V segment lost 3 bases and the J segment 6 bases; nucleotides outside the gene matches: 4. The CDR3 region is CASSPGQGGEQYF. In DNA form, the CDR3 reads TGTGCCAGCTCACCCGGACAGGGCGGCGAGCAGTACTTC.

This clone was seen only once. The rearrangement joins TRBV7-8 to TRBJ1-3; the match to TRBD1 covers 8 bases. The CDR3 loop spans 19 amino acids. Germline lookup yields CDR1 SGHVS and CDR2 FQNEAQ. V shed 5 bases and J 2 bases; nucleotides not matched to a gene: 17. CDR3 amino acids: CASSATGTGNRSAGNTIYF. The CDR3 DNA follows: TGTGCCAGCAGCGCGACCGGGACAGGCAACCGTTCCGCTGGAAACACCATATATTTT.

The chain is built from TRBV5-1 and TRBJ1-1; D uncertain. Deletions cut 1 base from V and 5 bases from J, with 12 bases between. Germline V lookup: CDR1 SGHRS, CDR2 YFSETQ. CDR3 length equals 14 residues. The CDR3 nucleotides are TGCGCCAGCAGCTTGCGGGTGGGAGGGACTGAAGCTTTCTTT. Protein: CASSLRVGGTEAFF.

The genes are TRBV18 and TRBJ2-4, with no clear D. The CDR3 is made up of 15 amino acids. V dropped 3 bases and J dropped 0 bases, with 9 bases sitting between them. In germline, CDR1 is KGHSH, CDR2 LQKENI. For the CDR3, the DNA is TGTGCCAGCTCACCCCCTGGAGTAGCCAAAAACATTCAGTACTTC. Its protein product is CASSPPGVAKNIQYF.

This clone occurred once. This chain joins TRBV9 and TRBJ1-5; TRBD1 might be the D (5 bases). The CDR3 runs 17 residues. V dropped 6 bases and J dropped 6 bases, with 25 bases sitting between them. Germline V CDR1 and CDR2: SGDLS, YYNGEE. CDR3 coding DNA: TGTGCCAGCAAACTCCGCAGGGCAGTGTGGAAAACTCAGCCCCAGCATTTT. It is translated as CASKLRRAVWKTQPQHF.

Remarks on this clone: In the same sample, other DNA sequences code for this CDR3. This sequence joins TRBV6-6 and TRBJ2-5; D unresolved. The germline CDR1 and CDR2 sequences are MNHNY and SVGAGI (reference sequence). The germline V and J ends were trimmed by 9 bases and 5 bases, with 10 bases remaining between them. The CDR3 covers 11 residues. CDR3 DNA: TGTGCCAGTTCTCCCGGGGAGACCCAGTACTTC. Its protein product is CASSPGETQYF.

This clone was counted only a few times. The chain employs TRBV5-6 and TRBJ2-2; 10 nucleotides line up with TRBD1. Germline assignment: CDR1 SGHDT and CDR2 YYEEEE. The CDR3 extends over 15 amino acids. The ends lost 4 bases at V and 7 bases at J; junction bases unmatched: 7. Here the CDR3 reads CASSRGQGINGELFF. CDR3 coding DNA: TGTGCCAGCAGCCGGGGACAGGGGATTAACGGGGAGCTGTTTTTT.

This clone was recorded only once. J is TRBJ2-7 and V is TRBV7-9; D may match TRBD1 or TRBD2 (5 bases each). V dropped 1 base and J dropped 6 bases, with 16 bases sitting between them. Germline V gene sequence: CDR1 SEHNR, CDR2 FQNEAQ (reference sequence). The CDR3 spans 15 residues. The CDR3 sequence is CASSLGGTAGSEQYF. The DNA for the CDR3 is TGTGCCAGCAGCTTAGGGGGGACCGCAGGATCCGAGCAGTACTTC.

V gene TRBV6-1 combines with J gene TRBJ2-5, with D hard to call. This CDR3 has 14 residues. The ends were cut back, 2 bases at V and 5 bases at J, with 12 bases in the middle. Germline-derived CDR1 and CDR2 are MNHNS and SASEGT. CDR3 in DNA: TGTGCCAGCAGTGAATTAGGAGATGTGGAGACCCAGTACTTC. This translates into CASSELGDVETQYF.

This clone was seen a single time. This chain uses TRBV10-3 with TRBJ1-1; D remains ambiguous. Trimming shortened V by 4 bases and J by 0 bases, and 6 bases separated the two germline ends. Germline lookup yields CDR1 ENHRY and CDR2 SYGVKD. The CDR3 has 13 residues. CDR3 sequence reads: CAISGALNTEAFF. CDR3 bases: TGTGCCATCAGTGGAGCTTTGAACACTGAAGCTTTCTTT.